This TCR beta chain comes out of a study of beta chain features in type 1 diabetes. The study's findings and limits: It was among patients, rather than healthy donors, that naive, central memory and Treg TCRB repertoires appeared more similar. Reduced insertions and increased deletions marked VDJ junctions in type 1 diabetes patients. Shortening that was moderate but significant affected the TCRB CDR3s of Type 1 diabetes patients in all four CD4+ subsets.

Heparinised blood was drawn once per donor, averaging around 120 mL. V lost 7 bases, J lost 2 bases, and 4 bases stayed unmatched. The CDR3 covers 14 residues. Germline CDR1 is MNHNY and CDR2 is SVGAGI (reference sequence). This clone was recorded many times. Its antigen is undetermined. As every portion of the isolated RNA was reverse transcribed, the sequencing read expressed TCRB transcripts. Deep immunoSEQ sequencing covered naive, central memory and regulatory T cell samples. Data came from immunoSEQ multiplex PCR; TCRdb stores just in-frame clones and leaves some out. In the table there are about 150,000 clones, 7.5% to 8.5% of which are singletons.

This chain connects TRBV6-6 to TRBJ2-3, with TRBD2 matching over 9 bases. Sequences were obtained from central memory CD4+ T cells from blood. This TCR came from a man in his late teens or twenties with type 1 diabetes. Written as DNA, the CDR3 is TGTGCCAGCATCGCGGGGGGGGCCACAGATACGCAGTATTTT. Protein product: CASIAGGATDTQYF.